Each of the 8 T cell receptor beta chains below was sequenced from the same sample in a study of cytomegalovirus exposure and HLA in healthy donors. Assay used: immunoSEQ multiplex PCR; TCRdb lists only in-frame clones, some missing. Here the sample spans under 80,000 clones, roughly 90% being singletons. The sequenced sample was PBMCs. The receptors here all came from a woman in her late teens or twenties in good health and CMV-seronegative.

This chain connects TRBV11-2 to TRBJ1-2, with 8 nucleotides matching TRBD1. J gave up 1 base and V 4 bases, and 11 bases lay outside the gene matches. Germline loops: CDR1 SGHAT, CDR2 FQNNGV. CDR3 size: 17 residues. The CDR3 nucleotides are TGTGCCAGCAGCTCAATCCGAAGACAGGGGATTAACTATGGCTACACCTTC. This gives the protein CASSSIRRQGINYGYTF.

This clone was picked up one time. The chain links TRBV27 to TRBJ1-2; tentatively, D is TRBD1 (5 bases). The CDR3 contains 12 residues. The V end lost 7 bases, the J end lost 6 bases, and 12 bases lay between the germline ends. The germline V gene has CDR1 MNHEY and CDR2 SMNVEV (reference sequence). The CDR3 protein is CASKLGGHGYTF. CDR3 bases: TGTGCCAGCAAGTTGGGGGGACATGGCTACACCTTC.

The chain links TRBV30 to TRBJ2-3; the D gene is possibly TRBD1 (7 bases). Trimming cost V 8 bases and J 4 bases, with 10 bases left between them. Germline values: CDR1 GTSNPN, CDR2 SVGIG (reference sequence). The CDR3 has 11 residues. CDR3 DNA: TGTGCCGCGGGACAGTCAGATACGCAGTATTTT. It codes for CAAGQSDTQYF.

CDR3 region: CASGRQGSYTF. CDR3 bases: TGTGCCAGCGGCCGACAGGGGAGCTACACCTTC. This chain joins TRBV2 and TRBJ1-2, with 8 bases that match TRBD1. The germline V gene has CDR1 SNHLY and CDR2 FYNNEI. The CDR3 has 11 amino acids. V lost 8 bases and J lost 9; bases outside the gene matches: 5.

The chain employs TRBV7-2 and TRBJ1-2; 8 positions agree with TRBD1. V shed 11 bases, J shed 8 bases, and the junction held 10 bases outside the gene matches. Germline V gene data show CDR1 as SGHTA and CDR2 as FQGNSA. The length of the CDR3 is 12 residues. CDR3: CAQTDRGAGYTF. The CDR3 bases are TGTGCCCAAACCGACAGGGGAGCGGGCTACACCTTC.

The J gene is TRBJ2-1, the V gene TRBV13, with TRBD2 identical over 7 bases. The CDR3 is 16 amino acids. Germline CDR1 is PRHDT and CDR2 is FYEKMQ (reference sequence). V was clipped by 2 bases and J by 4 bases; unmatched bases: 8. The CDR3 protein is CASSLSPSGLYNEQFF. CDR3 nucleotides: TGTGCCAGCAGCTTATCCCCTAGCGGACTATACAATGAGCAGTTCTTC.

This sequence joins TRBV7-9 and TRBJ1-1; 7 bases are a match to TRBD1. The CDR3 has 14 residues. The V gene's germline CDR1 is SEHNR and CDR2 FQNEAQ (reference sequence). Unmatched junction bases numbered 7, after V lost 5 bases and J lost 4 bases. In DNA form, the CDR3 reads TGTGCCAGCAGCCCCCAGGGGGGTGGCACTGAAGCTTTCTTT. Translation: CASSPQGGGTEAFF.

The V gene is TRBV5-1, the J gene TRBJ2-7, with TRBD1 identical over 8 bases. Germline V gene lookup returns CDR1 SGHRS and CDR2 YFSETQ. The J segment lost 5 bases and the V segment lost 3 bases, leaving 10 bases of the junction unmatched. The CDR3 length is 15 residues. CDR3 DNA sequence: TGCGCCAGCAGCTCCGGACAGGGCGGCCCTAACGAGCAGTACTTC. Protein product: CASSSGQGGPNEQYF.